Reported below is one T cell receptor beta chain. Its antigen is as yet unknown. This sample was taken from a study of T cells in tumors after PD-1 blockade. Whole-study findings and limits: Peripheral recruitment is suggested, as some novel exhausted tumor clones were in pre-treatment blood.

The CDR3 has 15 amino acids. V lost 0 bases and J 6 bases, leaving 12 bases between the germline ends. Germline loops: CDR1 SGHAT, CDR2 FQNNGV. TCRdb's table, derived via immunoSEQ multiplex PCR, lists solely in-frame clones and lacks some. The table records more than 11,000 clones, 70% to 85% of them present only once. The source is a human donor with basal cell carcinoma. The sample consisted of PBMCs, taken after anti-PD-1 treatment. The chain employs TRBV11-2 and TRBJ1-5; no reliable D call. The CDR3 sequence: CASSLDRSAGQPQHF. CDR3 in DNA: TGTGCCAGCAGCTTAGATCGCTCGGCGGGTCAGCCCCAGCATTTT.